This section outlines one TCR beta chain sequence together with its context. The antigen is unknown. Compared with germline, one end of the junction differs, possibly owing to a read error. This sample is drawn from a study of T cells after yellow fever vaccination. Study context: Some fractions had low cell numbers, and these were prepared with SMART-Seq v4 Ultra Low Input. Whole-study results and caveats: Contaminants from the bulk population, in the form of abundant clonotypes, could be found in FACS-sorted repertoires.

In germline, CDR1 is SGHDN, CDR2 FVKESK. The CDR3 is 17 residues long. It was through 5'RACE template switching that TCR cDNA was made, with a universal primer site and UMIs added. TCRdb redid the calling of the 5' RACE reads with MiXCR, one entry per CDR3 protein. Among 450,000 to 600,000 distinct CDR3 sequences listed, around 16% were seen once. The material was PBMCs, obtained 5 days after the first yellow fever vaccination. This rearrangement joins TRBV14 to TRBJ2-1; maybe TRBD1 (6 bases). The source is a man aged 18 to 30 who received the YFV17D yellow fever vaccine. CDR3 loop: CASSQTTGTPPYNEQIF. Here the CDR3 DNA reads TGTGCCAGCAGCCAGACCACCGGGACACCACCCTACAATGAGCAGATCTTC.